This T cell receptor beta chain was profiled in a study of blood T cell repertoires in COVID-19. Study overall: COVID-19 samples, acute and convalescent, were from the United States, Italy and Spain. The analysed material was cDNA or gDNA that came from T cells, B-cell-depleted T cells, or PBMCs.

Original analysis: Amplified reference gene primers provided the basis for estimating nucleated cell counts. This table comes from immunoSEQ multiplex PCR, and its TCRdb copy is limited to in-frame clones, with some not included. D and trimming come from the DNA, and the V and J calls and clone size come from that table. The repertoire has 200,000 or so clones, 65% to 85% of them found once; the top ten carry around a sixth. This clone was seen once. The sequencing input was peripheral blood. The origin of this receptor is a man in his sixties with active or convalescent COVID-19.

Here the CDR3 reads CASSPRGLGETQYF. CDR3 nucleotide sequence: TGTGCCAGCTCACCCCGAGGCCTCGGTGAGACCCAGTACTTC. The chain has TRBV18 and TRBJ2-5, with unresolved D. CDR1 is KGHSH and CDR2 is LQKENI in the germline V gene. This CDR3 contains 14 residues. The V end was cut by 3 bases, the J end by 5 bases, with 13 bases between.